Following are 32 T cell receptor beta chains from one sample sequenced in a study of regulatory T cells in long-lasting Graves disease (dated by TCRdb to the early 2020s). Reading the label with the study, this specimen's time point is: newly diagnosed GD, antithyroid drugs for less than 3 months. For both TCR sequencing and RNA sequencing, RNA was extracted from PBMCs using TRIzol. The library was obtained by multiplex PCR. This sample was sequenced with an Illumina HiSeq 4000. To build TCR beta libraries, CDR3 regions were amplified by Arm-PCR using iRepertoire HTBI primers. TCRdb reworked the public reads: Q25 trimming with fastp, MiXCR clone assembly, productive beta chains retained. Entries are consolidated by CDR3 protein sequence, retaining the most common genes and DNA. For this sample there are 400,000 to 650,000 distinct CDR3 sequences; roughly a sixth appear just once. Approximately 25% of the sample is held by the ten biggest clonotypes.

Another study also made use of these data, one on T cells in Graves' hyperthyroidism and ophthalmopathy.

The source was peripheral blood mononuclear cells (PBMCs), collected at new diagnosis, from a patient treated with antithyroid drugs. The origin of the receptors is a woman aged 40 to 65 with Graves disease. Donor details come from another sample of the same person, matched by shared clones.

This clonotype has only a few counts. V is TRBV28 and J is TRBJ2-7; D ambiguous. Germline-derived CDR1 and CDR2 are MDHEN and SYDVKM. The CDR3 length is 10 residues. CDR3 amino acids: CGTGSYEQYF. CDR3 nucleotides: TGTGGGACCGGGTCCTACGAGCAGTACTTC.

In its sample, this clonotype was seen many times. The genes are TRBV3-1 and TRBJ1-5; no clear D. The germline CDR1 and CDR2 sequences are LGHDT and YNNKEL (reference sequence). The V end lost 4 bases, the J end lost 1 base, and 8 bases lay between the germline ends. CDR3 length equals 14 residues. This chain's CDR3 is CASSLDTSNQPQHF. The CDR3 DNA reads as TGTGCCAGCAGCCTCGACACAAGCAATCAGCCCCAGCATTTT.

The chain is built from TRBV7-2 and TRBJ1-1; 9 bases fit TRBD1. V shed 1 base and J 7 bases; nucleotides not matched to a gene: 7. CDR3 size: 15 residues. CDR1 is SGHTA, CDR2 FQGNSA, per germline. CDR3 sequence: CASSLGDRGDVEAFF. In DNA form, the CDR3 reads TGTGCCAGCAGCTTAGGAGACAGGGGGGATGTTGAAGCTTTCTTT.

This clonotype was recorded many times. The genes are TRBV19 and TRBJ2-3, with D possibly TRBD1 on 7 matching bases. The germline V and J ends were trimmed by 6 bases and 0 bases, with 16 bases remaining between them. CDR3 length: 16 amino acids. Germline CDR1 reads LNHDA; CDR2 reads SQIVND (reference sequence). In nucleotides, the CDR3 is TGTGCCAGTAGCGCACTCAGGGGGACTAGCACAGATACGCAGTATTTT. This gives the protein CASSALRGTSTDTQYF.

The rearrangement links TRBV6-5 to TRBJ2-2, with 15 nucleotides matching TRBD2. The V segment lost 3 bases and the J segment 4 bases; nucleotides outside the gene matches: 6. Looked up from germline, CDR1 is MNHEY and CDR2 is SVGAGI. CDR3 size: 18 residues. The CDR3 is CASSYGLAGGPSTGELFF. CDR3 nucleotide sequence: TGTGCCAGCAGTTATGGACTAGCGGGGGGGCCGAGCACCGGGGAGCTGTTTTTT.

This chain links TRBV20-1 with TRBJ1-1, with D possibly TRBD1 on 6 matching bases. Germline V lookup: CDR1 DFQATT, CDR2 SNEGSKA (reference sequence). V lost 4 bases and J lost 7, with 22 bases in between. The CDR3 sequence is 15 residues long. CDR3 DNA sequence: TGCAGTGCTAATTATTGGGGGCAAGGAAGAGTTGAAGCTTTCTTT. Translation: CSANYWGQGRVEAFF.

This chain joins TRBV3-1 and TRBJ1-1; 8 nucleotides align to TRBD1. V dropped 3 bases and J dropped 10; count of bases not matched to a gene: 16. This CDR3 is 16 amino acids long. Germline V lookup: CDR1 LGHDT, CDR2 YNNKEL (reference sequence). The CDR3 bases are TGTGCCAGCAGCCAGATGGACAGGGAATATACAAGCGGAGCTTTCTTT. It specifies CASSQMDREYTSGAFF.

This clonotype appeared many times. J is TRBJ2-1 and V is TRBV11-2; 7 nucleotides agree with TRBD2. The CDR3 is made up of 14 amino acids. Looked up from germline, CDR1 is SGHAT and CDR2 is FQNNGV. Losses at the gene ends were 0 bases for V and 9 bases for J; bases not matched to a gene: 5. In DNA, the CDR3 is TGTGCCAGCAGCTTAGATTGGGGGGGTGGTGAGCAGTTCTTC. Translated, it gives CASSLDWGGGEQFF.

This clonotype has at least ten counts. The J gene is TRBJ1-3, the V gene TRBV2, with D uncertain. Trimming pared 6 bases from V and 0 bases from J, leaving 6 bases between. The CDR3 contains 13 residues. The germline CDR1 and CDR2 sequences are SNHLY and FYNNEI. CDR3 loop: CASRPSSGNTIYF. The CDR3 DNA reads TGTGCCAGCAGGCCAAGCTCTGGAAACACCATATATTTT.

The sample holds a few counts of this clonotype. The chain links TRBV20-1 to TRBJ1-4; possible D gene TRBD1, 6 bases. CDR1 DFQATT and CDR2 SNEGSKA come from the germline V gene (reference sequence). The CDR3 has 13 residues. Trimming took off 0 bases at V and 12 bases at J, with 14 bases between the two ends. CDR3: CSARDLGGQELFF. The CDR3 region has the DNA TGCAGTGCTAGAGATTTGGGGGGGCAGGAACTGTTTTTT.

This clonotype has a count of ten or more. J is TRBJ2-7 and V is TRBV7-9, with 9 nucleotides matching TRBD1. The CDR3 loop spans 13 amino acids. V lost 1 base and J lost 8; bases outside the gene matches: 3. Germline V CDR1 and CDR2: SEHNR, FQNEAQ (reference sequence). In nucleotides, the CDR3 is TGTGCCAGCAGCTTAGAGGACAGGGGCAAGCAGTACTTC. Protein: CASSLEDRGKQYF.

In its sample, this clonotype was seen many times. The chain couples TRBV18 to TRBJ1-5, with a weak D call TRBD1 (5 bases). The CDR3 is 14 residues long. Germline values: CDR1 KGHSH, CDR2 LQKENI. V lost 5 bases to trimming and J lost 6 bases, with 14 bases between them. CDR3 protein: CASSYVGVGQPQHF. For the CDR3, the DNA is TGTGCCAGCTCATATGTGGGGGTCGGTCAGCCCCAGCATTTT.

This clonotype was counted at least ten times. This sequence joins TRBV11-2 and TRBJ2-5; D call uncertain. The ends were cut back, 6 bases at V and 2 bases at J, with 7 bases in the middle. The CDR3 is 12 residues long. Germline V gene lookup returns CDR1 SGHAT and CDR2 FQNNGV. CDR3 DNA: TGTGCCAGCAGGCTGGTTCAAGAGACCCAGTACTTC. It translates to CASRLVQETQYF.

This clonotype was counted many times. V usage is TRBV5-6 and J usage is TRBJ1-6; weak D call: TRBD1 (5 bases). From germline, CDR1 is SGHDT and CDR2 YYEEEE. V lost 4 bases, J lost 10 bases, and 18 bases lay in between. The CDR3 is made up of 15 amino acids. The CDR3 protein is CASSGLLGGGSPLHF. The CDR3 region has the DNA TGTGCCAGCAGCGGACTCCTCGGGGGAGGATCACCCCTCCACTTT.

This rearrangement joins TRBV9 to TRBJ2-7; 8 bases fit TRBD1. V gave up 0 bases and J gave up 0 bases; unmatched junction bases: 5. The CDR3 totals 16 residues. CDR1 is SGDLS and CDR2 is YYNGEE in the germline V gene. The CDR3 region is CASSVGLGQGSYEQYF. In DNA form, the CDR3 reads TGTGCCAGCAGCGTAGGGCTTGGACAGGGCTCCTACGAGCAGTACTTC.

This clonotype was counted only a few times. This sequence joins TRBV27 and TRBJ2-3, with TRBD2 as a possible D gene (6 bases). Germline V gene sequence: CDR1 MNHEY, CDR2 SMNVEV (reference sequence). V lost 3 bases, J lost 0 bases, and 13 bases lay in between. This CDR3 comprises 16 residues. The CDR3 reads CASSFGGMTSTDTQYF. The CDR3 coding sequence is TGTGCCAGCAGTTTTGGGGGGATGACTAGCACAGATACGCAGTATTTT.

This sequence joins TRBV27 and TRBJ1-1; 11 bases agree with TRBD1. The CDR3 spans 17 residues. V lost 0 bases to trimming and J lost 1 base; unmatched junction nucleotides: 4. Germline V CDR1 and CDR2: MNHEY, SMNVEV (reference sequence). The chain's CDR3 is CASSLSGTGGWNTEAFF. CDR3 bases: TGTGCCAGCAGTTTATCCGGGACAGGGGGATGGAACACTGAAGCTTTCTTT.

This clonotype was seen ten or more times. This rearrangement joins TRBV6-1 to TRBJ1-5; weak D call: TRBD1 (5 bases). Germline CDR1 and CDR2: MNHNS and SASEGT. The CDR3 runs to 13 residues. V lost 3 bases, J lost 6 bases, and 9 bases lay in between. The CDR3 reads CASSEGLTQPQHF. CDR3 coding DNA: TGTGCCAGCAGTGAGGGGCTGACTCAGCCCCAGCATTTT.

Only one count was recorded for this clonotype. A far bigger clonotype differs at one base, so this is likely a read error. This chain uses TRBV6-2 or TRBV6-3 with TRBJ2-7, with D possibly being TRBD2 (6 bases). CDR3 size: 16 residues. Germline V gene lookup returns CDR1 MNHEY and CDR2 SVGEGT. Trimming removed 2 bases at V and 2 bases at J, with 16 bases between. CDR3 DNA sequence: TGTGCCAGCAGTTACCCCACCTGGGGGGATCCCTACGAGCAGTACTTC. Protein product: CASSYPTWGDPYEQYF.

V and J are TRBV12-3 or TRBV12-4 and TRBJ1-5; TRBD1 agrees at 8 bases. J lost 9 bases, V lost 2 bases, and 3 bases had no gene match. The CDR3 is made up of 13 amino acids. Here the CDR3 DNA reads TGTGCCAGCAGTTTACAGGGGGCTGGGCCCCAGCATTTT. Amino acid sequence: CASSLQGAGPQHF.

This clonotype showed up many times. The chain couples TRBV5-6 to TRBJ2-1; 7 bases map to TRBD1. There are 15 residues in the CDR3. Germline CDR1 reads SGHDT; CDR2 reads YYEEEE. With 3 bases clipped from V and 2 bases from J, the junction kept 5 bases outside the gene matches. Written as DNA, the CDR3 is TGTGCCAGCAGCTCGGGACAGACAACCTACAATGAGCAGTTCTTC. Translated: CASSSGQTTYNEQFF.

This clonotype was detected a few times. The chain is built from TRBV2 and TRBJ1-2; TRBD1 is a possible D gene (6 bases). Trimming pared 1 base from V and 6 bases from J, leaving 9 bases between. Germline lookup yields CDR1 SNHLY and CDR2 FYNNEI. The CDR3 consists of 13 residues. The CDR3 DNA reads TGTGCCAGCAGTGAAGAGGAGGGGGATGGCTACACCTTC. Translation: CASSEEEGDGYTF.

This clonotype showed up just a few times. The chain employs TRBV29-1 and TRBJ1-2, with TRBD1 matching over 9 bases. Looked up from germline, CDR1 is SQVTM and CDR2 is ANQGSEA. V lost 7 bases and J lost 5; bases outside the gene matches: 14. The CDR3 runs 15 residues. Here the CDR3 reads CSADPGTGHPYGYTF. DNA for the CDR3: TGCAGCGCCGATCCCGGGACAGGGCACCCTTATGGCTACACCTTC. Drawing the rest from reference TRBV29-1 and TRBJ1-2, the complete variable domain is SAVISQKPSRDICQRGTSLTIQCQVDSQVTMMFWYRQQPGQSLTLIATANQGSEATYESGFVIDKFPISRPNLTFSTLTVSNMSPEDSSIYLCSADPGTGHPYGYTFGSGTRLTVV.

The chain recombines TRBV20-1 with TRBJ2-5, with a weak D call TRBD1 (6 bases). V was clipped by 6 bases and J by 7 bases, with 12 bases between them. CDR1 DFQATT and CDR2 SNEGSKA come from the germline V gene (reference sequence). CDR3 length: 11 residues. The DNA of the CDR3 is TGCAGTGCGGGGGACAAGAGGACCCAGTACTTC. This codes for CSAGDKRTQYF.

This clonotype has ten or more counts. The genes are TRBV20-1 and TRBJ1-1, with a weak D call TRBD1 (6 bases). CDR1 is DFQATT, CDR2 SNEGSKA, per germline (reference sequence). V was cut by 5 bases and J by 5 bases, with 15 bases left in between. The CDR3 is made up of 13 amino acids. The DNA for the CDR3 is TGCAGTGCTCTAGACGGGGGCAGGACTGAAGCTTTCTTT. It is translated as CSALDGGRTEAFF.

This clonotype has at least ten counts. The J gene is TRBJ1-1, the V gene TRBV5-1, with 10 bases lining up with TRBD1. Germline values: CDR1 SGHRS, CDR2 YFSETQ. The CDR3 is made up of 15 amino acids. Trimming took 0 bases from V and 1 from J; bases not matched to a gene: 0. CDR3 in amino acids: CASSLGQGANTEAFF. CDR3 nucleotide sequence: TGCGCCAGCAGCTTGGGACAGGGGGCGAACACTGAAGCTTTCTTT. The full variable domain, completed using reference TRBV5-1 and TRBJ1-1, is KAGVTQTPRYLIKTRGQQVTLSCSPISGHRSVSWYQQTPGQGLQFLFEYFSETQRNKGNFPGRFSGRQFSNSRSEMNVSTLELGDSALYLCASSLGQGANTEAFFGQGTRLTVV.

In this sample, this clonotype turned up many times. V gene TRBV28 combines with J gene TRBJ1-1; 7 bases are shared with TRBD1. The V and J ends lost 5 bases and 4 bases, in that order; junction bases with no gene match: 7. Germline values: CDR1 MDHEN, CDR2 SYDVKM. The CDR3 runs to 14 residues. This CDR3 reads CASSEQGVTTEAFF. Here the CDR3 DNA reads TGTGCCAGCAGTGAGCAGGGGGTTACCACTGAAGCTTTCTTT.

This clonotype was observed a handful of times. The V gene is TRBV19, the J gene TRBJ2-7; maybe TRBD1 (6 bases). Deletions cut 5 bases from V and 2 bases from J, with 13 bases between. This CDR3 spans 14 amino acids. CDR1 and CDR2 from the germline V gene are LNHDA and SQIVND (reference sequence). The CDR3 here is CASSLTGKAYEQYF. CDR3 sequence (DNA): TGTGCCAGTAGTTTGACAGGTAAAGCCTACGAGCAGTACTTC. The variable domain in full, completed from reference TRBV19 and TRBJ2-7, reads DGGITQSPKYLFRKEGQNVTLSCEQNLNHDAMYWYRQDPGQGLRLIYYSQIVNDFQKGDIAEGYSVSREKKESFPLTVTSAQKNPTAFYLCASSLTGKAYEQYFGPGTRLTVT.

The chain links TRBV7-9 to TRBJ2-1; 9 positions agree with TRBD1. The germline CDR1 and CDR2 sequences are SEHNR and FQNEAQ (reference sequence). CDR3 length: 14 amino acids. V shed 5 bases, J shed 10 bases, and the junction held 9 bases outside the gene matches. The CDR3 DNA reads TGTGCCAGCAGCCGACCGGGACAGGGAATCGAGCAGTTCTTC. Translated: CASSRPGQGIEQFF. Variable domain in full (rest from reference TRBV7-9 and TRBJ2-1): DTGVSQNPRHKITKRGQNVTFRCDPISEHNRLYWYRQTLGQGPEFLTYFQNEAQLEKSRLLSDRFSAERPKGSFSTLEIQRTEQGDSAMYLCASSRPGQGIEQFFGPGTRLTVL.

For this clonotype: At one boundary the junction diverges from the germline segment, which might be a read error. The chain couples TRBV19 to TRBJ2-1; D is possibly TRBD2 (6 bases). This CDR3 has 12 amino acids. Germline V CDR1 and CDR2: LNHDA, SQIVND (reference sequence). CDR3 bases: TGTGCCAGTGGTATGGTGGAGGGGGAGCAGTTCTTC. It translates to CASGMVEGEQFF.

This clonotype was counted many times. This chain joins TRBV12-3 or TRBV12-4 and TRBJ1-5; 7 bases are a match to TRBD1. The CDR3 runs 16 residues. V was pared by 1 base and J by 5 bases, with 8 bases of the junction left unmatched. CDR3: CASSLGWEGAHQPQHF. The DNA of the CDR3 is TGTGCCAGCAGTTTAGGGTGGGAGGGGGCTCATCAGCCCCAGCATTTT.

This clonotype came up many times. The CDR3 nucleotides are TGTGCCAGCAGCGATGGAGCCTACAATGAGCAGTTCTTC. Protein product: CASSDGAYNEQFF. This chain uses TRBV3-1 with TRBJ2-1; D uncertain. The length of the CDR3 is 13 residues. V dropped 5 bases and J dropped 2 bases, with 7 bases sitting between them. The V gene's germline CDR1 is LGHDT and CDR2 YNNKEL (reference sequence).